Listed below are T cell receptor beta chains from one sample, sequenced in a study of T cell changes during pregnancy in multiple sclerosis. Assay used: immunoSEQ multiplex PCR; TCRdb lists only in-frame clones, some missing. The sample has 50,000 to 75,000 clones, over 90% seen once. The sample consisted of CD8+ T cells from peripheral blood mononuclear cells, taken in the third trimester of pregnancy. These receptor sequences come from a female donor with multiple sclerosis, enrolled in a pregnancy study. Both conserved end residues are part of each CDR3. Each record gives: V gene, CDR3 length, J gene, D gene, clone size, CDR3 protein, CDR3 DNA. A D gene is named only where the DNA matches it firmly. Where a row states a size, it is once, few, many or the class of an expanded clone; other rows omit it.

v_gene: TRBV27
len: 13
j_gene: TRBJ2-2
d_gene: .
abundance: .
CDR3aa: CASSTQATGELFF
CDR3nt: TGTGCCAGCAGTACTCAGGCTACCGGGGAGCTGTTTTTT

v_gene: TRBV7-2
len: 16
j_gene: TRBJ1-4
d_gene: .
abundance: .
CDR3aa: CASSLGSGATNEKLFF
CDR3nt: TGTGCCAGCAGCTTAGGGTCAGGGGCAACTAATGAAAAACTGTTTTTT

v_gene: TRBV11-2
len: 17
j_gene: TRBJ2-7
d_gene: .
abundance: .
CDR3aa: CASSPEAGWQVDYEQYF
CDR3nt: TGTGCCAGCAGCCCGGAGGCCGGTTGGCAGGTGGATTACGAGCAGTACTTC

v_gene: TRBV15
len: 17
j_gene: TRBJ2-5
d_gene: .
abundance: .
CDR3aa: CATSRDPLGDWKETQYF
CDR3nt: TGTGCCACCAGCAGAGATCCCCTTGGAGATTGGAAGGAGACCCAGTACTTC

v_gene: TRBV4-1
len: 13
j_gene: TRBJ2-7
d_gene: .
abundance: .
CDR3aa: CASSQPTPYEQYF
CDR3nt: TGCGCCAGCAGCCAACCGACTCCCTACGAGCAGTACTTC

v_gene: TRBV19
len: 13
j_gene: TRBJ2-7
d_gene: TRBD1
abundance: .
CDR3aa: CASSVVTGSEQYF
CDR3nt: TGTGCCAGTAGTGTTGTGACAGGGAGCGAGCAGTACTTC

v_gene: TRBV7-2
len: 13
j_gene: TRBJ2-7
d_gene: .
abundance: .
CDR3aa: CASSSYRNYEQYF
CDR3nt: TGTGCCAGCAGCTCATACAGAAACTACGAGCAGTACTTC

v_gene: TRBV7-9
len: 12
j_gene: TRBJ2-7
d_gene: .
abundance: once
CDR3aa: CASSLVSYEQYF
CDR3nt: TGTGCCAGCAGCTTAGTCAGTTACGAGCAGTACTTC

v_gene: TRBV4-3
len: 16
j_gene: TRBJ2-6
d_gene: .
abundance: .
CDR3aa: CASSQEGTSGANVLTF
CDR3nt: TGCGCCAGCAGCCAAGAAGGGACATCTGGGGCCAACGTCCTGACTTTC

v_gene: TRBV4-1
len: 15
j_gene: TRBJ2-5
d_gene: TRBD2
abundance: .
CDR3aa: CASSPSGTTQETQYF
CDR3nt: TGCGCCAGCAGCCCATCTGGGACTACCCAAGAGACCCAGTACTTC

v_gene: TRBV30
len: 13
j_gene: TRBJ1-2
d_gene: TRBD1
abundance: .
CDR3aa: CAWNWDRGHGYTF
CDR3nt: TGTGCCTGGAATTGGGACAGGGGTCATGGCTACACCTTC

v_gene: TRBV27
len: 13
j_gene: TRBJ1-5
d_gene: .
abundance: .
CDR3aa: CASSLAVSQPQHF
CDR3nt: TGTGCCAGCAGTTTAGCGGTGAGTCAGCCCCAGCATTTT

v_gene: TRBV27
len: 14
j_gene: TRBJ1-5
d_gene: .
abundance: .
CDR3aa: CASSLSRVGQPQHF
CDR3nt: TGTGCCAGCAGTTTATCCCGGGTCGGTCAGCCCCAGCATTTT

v_gene: TRBV13
len: 13
j_gene: TRBJ2-7
d_gene: .
abundance: .
CDR3aa: CASSLGGDYEQYF
CDR3nt: TGTGCCAGCAGCTTAGGAGGGGACTACGAGCAGTACTTC

v_gene: TRBV9
len: 17
j_gene: TRBJ2-1
d_gene: TRBD2
abundance: .
CDR3aa: CASSQTFSGISYNEQFF
CDR3nt: TGTGCCAGCAGCCAGACCTTCAGCGGGATTTCCTACAATGAGCAGTTCTTC

v_gene: TRBV4-3
len: 18
j_gene: TRBJ2-5
d_gene: TRBD2
abundance: .
CDR3aa: CASSQDPSGRGFKETQYF
CDR3nt: TGCGCCAGCAGCCAAGATCCTAGCGGGAGGGGTTTTAAAGAGACCCAGTACTTC

v_gene: TRBV2
len: 14
j_gene: TRBJ2-7
d_gene: TRBD1
abundance: .
CDR3aa: CASTPRQGRREQYF
CDR3nt: TGTGCCAGCACCCCCCGACAGGGGAGACGCGAGCAGTACTTC

v_gene: TRBV23-1
len: 19
j_gene: TRBJ1-1
d_gene: TRBD1
abundance: .
CDR3aa: CASSHARQGPCTENTEAFF
CDR3nt: TGCGCCAGCAGTCATGCTCGACAGGGCCCCTGTACAGAAAACACTGAAGCTTTCTTT

v_gene: TRBV5-4
len: 14
j_gene: TRBJ2-7
d_gene: TRBD2
abundance: .
CDR3aa: CASSVKAGQEEQYF
CDR3nt: TGTGCCAGCAGCGTAAAAGCGGGGCAGGAGGAGCAGTACTTC

v_gene: TRBV7-9
len: 15
j_gene: TRBJ2-1
d_gene: TRBD2
abundance: .
CDR3aa: CASTHLLAAYNEQFF
CDR3nt: TGTGCCAGCACCCATCTACTAGCGGCATACAATGAGCAGTTCTTC

v_gene: TRBV7-6
len: 16
j_gene: TRBJ2-2
d_gene: .
abundance: .
CDR3aa: CASSLGGSGSLGELFF
CDR3nt: TGTGCCAGCAGTCTTGGGGGGAGTGGGTCCCTCGGGGAGCTGTTTTTT

v_gene: TRBV5-6
len: 16
j_gene: TRBJ2-4
d_gene: .
abundance: .
CDR3aa: CASSLDSSLAKNIQYF
CDR3nt: TGTGCCAGCAGCTTAGACAGCAGCCTAGCCAAAAACATTCAGTACTTC

v_gene: TRBV18
len: 16
j_gene: TRBJ2-1
d_gene: .
abundance: .
CDR3aa: CASSPSQNRNRAEQFF
CDR3nt: TGTGCCAGCTCACCGAGTCAAAACCGCAACAGGGCCGAGCAGTTCTTC

v_gene: TRBV25-1
len: 15
j_gene: TRBJ2-2
d_gene: .
abundance: .
CDR3aa: CASSEDRALTGELFF
CDR3nt: TGTGCCAGCAGTGAAGATCGAGCCCTCACCGGGGAGCTGTTTTTT

v_gene: TRBV5-6
len: 14
j_gene: TRBJ2-3
d_gene: .
abundance: .
CDR3aa: CASWAQESTDTQYF
CDR3nt: TGTGCCAGCTGGGCACAGGAGTCCACAGATACGCAGTATTTT

v_gene: TRBV6-1
len: 14
j_gene: TRBJ2-7
d_gene: .
abundance: .
CDR3aa: CASSGDNQAYEQYF
CDR3nt: TGTGCCAGCAGTGGGGACAATCAAGCCTACGAGCAGTACTTC

v_gene: TRBV6-1
len: 14
j_gene: TRBJ2-7
d_gene: .
abundance: .
CDR3aa: CASKQRGIPYEQYF
CDR3nt: TGTGCCAGCAAACAACGGGGGATACCCTACGAGCAGTACTTC

v_gene: TRBV2
len: 14
j_gene: TRBJ2-7
d_gene: .
abundance: .
CDR3aa: CASSEEQVSYEQYF
CDR3nt: TGTGCCAGCAGTGAAGAGCAGGTTTCCTACGAGCAGTACTTC

v_gene: TRBV27
len: 14
j_gene: TRBJ2-7
d_gene: TRBD1
abundance: .
CDR3aa: CASEPRQGSDEQYF
CDR3nt: TGTGCCAGCGAGCCGAGACAGGGGTCCGACGAGCAGTACTTC

v_gene: TRBV27
len: 16
j_gene: TRBJ2-1
d_gene: .
abundance: .
CDR3aa: CASSRTSGRRNAEQFF
CDR3nt: TGTGCCAGCAGTCGCACGTCCGGGAGAAGGAACGCTGAGCAGTTCTTC

v_gene: TRBV19
len: 12
j_gene: TRBJ1-2
d_gene: .
abundance: .
CDR3aa: CASTMGGPGYTF
CDR3nt: TGTGCCAGTACTATGGGGGGACCTGGCTACACCTTC

v_gene: TRBV6-4
len: 16
j_gene: TRBJ2-1
d_gene: .
abundance: medium-sized
CDR3aa: CASSDSKRGDYNEQFF
CDR3nt: TGTGCCAGCAGTGACTCGAAACGCGGGGACTACAATGAGCAGTTCTTC

v_gene: TRBV13
len: 20
j_gene: TRBJ2-6
d_gene: TRBD1
abundance: .
CDR3aa: CASSPSPGQGAPTGANVLTF
CDR3nt: TGTGCCAGCAGCCCCTCCCCCGGACAGGGGGCTCCCACTGGGGCCAACGTCCTGACTTTC

v_gene: TRBV27
len: 14
j_gene: TRBJ2-7
d_gene: TRBD1
abundance: .
CDR3aa: CASSSRQGTYEQYF
CDR3nt: TGTGCCAGCAGTTCAAGACAGGGAACCTACGAGCAGTACTTC

v_gene: TRBV19
len: 15
j_gene: TRBJ2-2
d_gene: .
abundance: .
CDR3aa: CASSKWTDNTGELFF
CDR3nt: TGTGCCAGTAGTAAATGGACAGATAACACCGGGGAGCTGTTTTTT

v_gene: TRBV11-2
len: 16
j_gene: TRBJ2-7
d_gene: TRBD1
abundance: .
CDR3aa: CASSFPTGGELGEQYF
CDR3nt: TGTGCCAGCAGCTTCCCAACAGGGGGCGAGCTTGGCGAGCAGTACTTC

v_gene: TRBV7-9
len: 17
j_gene: TRBJ1-5
d_gene: TRBD1
abundance: .
CDR3aa: CASSSSPGQGADQPQHF
CDR3nt: TGTGCCAGCAGCTCCAGCCCGGGACAGGGGGCTGATCAGCCCCAGCATTTT

v_gene: TRBV27
len: 17
j_gene: TRBJ2-4
d_gene: TRBD2
abundance: .
CDR3aa: CASSPGVAGLAKNIQYF
CDR3nt: TGTGCCAGCAGTCCTGGGGTAGCGGGACTAGCCAAAAACATTCAGTACTTC

v_gene: TRBV5-1
len: 14
j_gene: TRBJ1-2
d_gene: .
abundance: .
CDR3aa: CASSPTTGNYGYTF
CDR3nt: TGCGCCAGCAGCCCCACGACAGGAAACTATGGCTACACCTTC

v_gene: TRBV7-9
len: 15
j_gene: TRBJ1-3
d_gene: .
abundance: .
CDR3aa: CASSLVGGLGNTIYF
CDR3nt: TGTGCCAGCAGCTTAGTGGGGGGGCTTGGAAACACCATATATTTT

v_gene: TRBV4-3
len: 16
j_gene: TRBJ2-7
d_gene: .
abundance: .
CDR3aa: CASSQEITGHSYEQYF
CDR3nt: TGCGCCAGCAGCCAAGAAATAACAGGACACTCCTACGAGCAGTACTTC

v_gene: TRBV21-1
len: 16
j_gene: TRBJ2-3
d_gene: .
abundance: .
CDR3aa: CASSKGLAEGTDTQYF
CDR3nt: TGTGCCAGCAGCAAGGGACTAGCGGAAGGCACAGATACGCAGTATTTT

v_gene: TRBV7-9
len: 16
j_gene: TRBJ2-7
d_gene: .
abundance: .
CDR3aa: CASSQYHPGVGDEQYF
CDR3nt: TGTGCCAGCAGCCAATATCACCCAGGGGTCGGTGACGAGCAGTACTTC

v_gene: TRBV29-1
len: 15
j_gene: TRBJ2-1
d_gene: TRBD2
abundance: .
CDR3aa: CSVSAGLAVYNEQFF
CDR3nt: TGCAGCGTTTCCGCGGGCCTAGCGGTCTACAATGAGCAGTTCTTC

v_gene: TRBV6-4
len: 13
j_gene: TRBJ2-1
d_gene: .
abundance: .
CDR3aa: CASSYRAGDEQFF
CDR3nt: TGTGCCAGCAGCTACAGGGCCGGGGATGAGCAGTTCTTC

v_gene: TRBV5-6
len: 13
j_gene: TRBJ2-1
d_gene: .
abundance: .
CDR3aa: CASSLGSRYEQFF
CDR3nt: TGTGCCAGCAGCTTGGGTTCGCGTTATGAGCAGTTCTTC

v_gene: TRBV19
len: 13
j_gene: TRBJ2-7
d_gene: .
abundance: .
CDR3aa: CASSTHRSVEQYF
CDR3nt: TGTGCCAGTAGTACCCACAGGTCGGTGGAGCAGTACTTC

v_gene: TRBV18
len: 14
j_gene: TRBJ1-5
d_gene: TRBD1
abundance: few
CDR3aa: CASSLGQGFQPQHF
CDR3nt: TGTGCCAGCTCACTAGGACAGGGATTCCAGCCCCAGCATTTT

v_gene: TRBV19
len: 17
j_gene: TRBJ2-2
d_gene: TRBD1
abundance: .
CDR3aa: CASSPGTGTGKSGELFF
CDR3nt: TGTGCCAGTAGTCCCGGGACAGGGACGGGAAAATCCGGGGAGCTGTTTTTT

v_gene: TRBV9
len: 16
j_gene: TRBJ2-3
d_gene: TRBD2
abundance: .
CDR3aa: CASSPGTSGRTDTQYF
CDR3nt: TGTGCCAGCAGCCCGGGGACTAGCGGGCGCACAGATACGCAGTATTTT

v_gene: TRBV6-5
len: 15
j_gene: TRBJ2-3
d_gene: TRBD1
abundance: .
CDR3aa: CASSFPGQGTDTQYF
CDR3nt: TGTGCCAGCAGTTTTCCGGGACAGGGCACAGATACGCAGTATTTT

v_gene: TRBV7-8
len: 15
j_gene: TRBJ1-1
d_gene: .
abundance: .
CDR3aa: CASSQPEARDTEAFF
CDR3nt: TGTGCCAGCAGCCAACCCGAGGCTCGAGACACTGAAGCTTTCTTT

v_gene: TRBV27
len: 14
j_gene: TRBJ1-5
d_gene: .
abundance: .
CDR3aa: CASSEWTGNQPQHF
CDR3nt: TGTGCCAGCAGTGAATGGACAGGCAATCAGCCCCAGCATTTT

v_gene: TRBV7-9
len: 12
j_gene: TRBJ1-5
d_gene: .
abundance: .
CDR3aa: CASSSYNQPQHF
CDR3nt: TGTGCCAGCAGCTCCTACAATCAGCCCCAGCATTTT

v_gene: TRBV4-1
len: 21
j_gene: TRBJ2-5
d_gene: TRBD2
abundance: once
CDR3aa: CASSPSGGVGSGSGYQETQYF
CDR3nt: TGCGCCAGCAGCCCAAGCGGGGGTGTCGGTAGCGGGAGCGGGTACCAAGAGACCCAGTACTTC